This TCR beta chain derives from a study of blood T cell repertoires in COVID-19. Original methodology: Nucleated cell counts were estimated from reference gene primer amplification. The repertoire was sequenced with immunoSEQ multiplex PCR; TCRdb's copy has only in-frame clones and lacks some. That table gives V, J and clone size, and the DNA gave D and trimming. The table records about 94,000 clones, 75% to 90% of them present only once. Germline V gene data show CDR1 as SGHRS and CDR2 as YFSETQ. V lost 4 bases, J lost 1 base, and 5 bases stayed unmatched. CDR3 size: 14 residues. The chain uses TRBV5-1 and TRBJ2-7; TRBD1 aligns across 7 bases. This sequence originates from a human donor in a cohort sampled during active COVID-19. Sequencing used peripheral blood. The CDR3 here is CASSKGQRSYEQYF. CDR3 DNA sequence: TGCGCCAGCAGCAAGGGACAGCGATCCTACGAGCAGTACTTC.